This note documents a single TCR beta chain sequence. CDR3 length equals 17 residues. CDR1 is MNHEY and CDR2 is SMNVEV in the germline V gene (reference sequence). V was clipped by 11 bases and J by 0 bases, with 25 bases between them. As originally analysed: Estimated nucleated cell counts came from reference gene primer amplification. Sequencing was performed with immunoSEQ multiplex PCR; in TCRdb, only in-frame clones are kept and a portion is missing. Clonal size and the V and J genes are those of that table, whereas D and trimming came from the DNA. The sample yields roughly 500,000 clones, approximately 89% seen once. The record originates from a study of blood T cell repertoires in COVID-19.

The source of this sequence is a man aged 18 to 35 with COVID-19, enrolled during active disease. The J gene is TRBJ1-1, the V gene TRBV27, with TRBD1 as a possible D gene (6 bases). Sample: peripheral blood. The CDR3 spells CAPVIPQDSYMNTEAFF. The CDR3 nucleotides read TGTGCCCCCGTTATTCCCCAGGACAGTTACATGAACACTGAAGCTTTCTTT.